This entry concerns a single T cell receptor (beta chain). The antigen is undetermined. Germline values: CDR1 SGHDT, CDR2 YYEEEE. CDR3 size: 16 residues. V trimming: 6 bases; J trimming: 11 bases; junction bases outside the gene matches: 20. The PCR ran on 60 Vbeta and 13 Jbeta primers. The protocol was immunoSEQ multiplex PCR, while the TCRdb copy is restricted to in-frame clones and leaves out a portion. Among more than 95,000 clones, over 75% were seen once, and the ten largest hold 9.5% to 15%. The data originate from a study of cytomegalovirus exposure and HLA in healthy donors. Points from the study as a whole: 16,951 TCR beta sequences were associated with HLA alleles at 0.05 false discovery rate in a later analysis.

This TCR was recovered from a woman between 40 and 55 years old in good health and CMV-seropositive. Sequenced: PBMCs. This sequence joins TRBV5-6 and TRBJ2-5, with 9 bases that match TRBD1. The DNA for the CDR3 is TGTGCCAGCATCCGAAAAGCGTTCAGGACAGGGGAAGAGCAGTACTTC. This encodes CASIRKAFRTGEEQYF.